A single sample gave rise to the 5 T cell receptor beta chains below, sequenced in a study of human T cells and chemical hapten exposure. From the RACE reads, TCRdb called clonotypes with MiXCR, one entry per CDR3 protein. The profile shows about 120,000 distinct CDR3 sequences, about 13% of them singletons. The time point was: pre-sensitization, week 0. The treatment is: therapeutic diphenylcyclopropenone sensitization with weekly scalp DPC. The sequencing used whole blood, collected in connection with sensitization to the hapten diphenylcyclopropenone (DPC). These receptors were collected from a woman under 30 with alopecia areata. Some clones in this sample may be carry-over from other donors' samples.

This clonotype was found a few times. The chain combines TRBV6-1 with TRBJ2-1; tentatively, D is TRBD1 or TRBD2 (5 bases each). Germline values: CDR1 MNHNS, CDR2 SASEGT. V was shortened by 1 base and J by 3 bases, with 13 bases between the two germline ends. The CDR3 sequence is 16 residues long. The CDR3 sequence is CASSEVVGAGYNEQFF. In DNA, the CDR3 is TGTGCCAGCAGTGAAGTCGTCGGGGCAGGCTACAATGAGCAGTTCTTC.

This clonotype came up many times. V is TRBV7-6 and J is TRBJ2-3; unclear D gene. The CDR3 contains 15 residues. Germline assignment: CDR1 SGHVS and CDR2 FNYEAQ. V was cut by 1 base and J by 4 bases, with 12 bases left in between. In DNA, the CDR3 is TGTGCCAGCAGCTTAGTACACGTCGGACCAGATACGCAGTATTTT. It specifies CASSLVHVGPDTQYF.

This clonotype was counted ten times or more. The CDR3 DNA reads TGTGCCAGCAGCCCTTATGGCAGTGACTATGGCTACACCTTC. Translating it yields CASSPYGSDYGYTF. The genes are TRBV3-1 and TRBJ1-2; D ambiguous. The CDR3 runs 14 residues. Germline V gene lookup returns CDR1 LGHDT and CDR2 YNNKEL (reference sequence). Trimming stripped 4 bases from V and 3 bases from J, with 12 bases between.

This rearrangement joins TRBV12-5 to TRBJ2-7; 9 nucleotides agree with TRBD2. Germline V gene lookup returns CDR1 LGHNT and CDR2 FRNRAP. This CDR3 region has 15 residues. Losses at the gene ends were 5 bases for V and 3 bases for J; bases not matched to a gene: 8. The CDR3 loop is CASGLSGGPSYEQYF. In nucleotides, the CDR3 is TGTGCTAGTGGTCTAAGCGGGGGGCCTAGCTACGAGCAGTACTTC. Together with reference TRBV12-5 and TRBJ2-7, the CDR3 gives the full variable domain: DARVTQTPRHKVTEMGQEVTMRCQPILGHNTVFWYRQTMMQGLELLAYFRNRAPLDDSGMPKDRFSAEMPDATLATLKIQPSEPRDSAVYFCASGLSGGPSYEQYFGPGTRLTVT.

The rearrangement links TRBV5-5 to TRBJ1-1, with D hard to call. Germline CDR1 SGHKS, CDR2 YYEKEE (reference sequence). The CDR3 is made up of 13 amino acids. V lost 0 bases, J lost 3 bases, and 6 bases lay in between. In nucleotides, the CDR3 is TGTGCCAGCAGCTTGGTGGCCCACACTGAAGCTTTCTTT. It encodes CASSLVAHTEAFF.